This entry features one TCR beta chain sequence. In its sample, this clone was seen once. Its antigen is currently not known. It has no much larger one-base neighbor in the sample; base qualities were not kept. The immunoSEQ Assay, a bias-controlled multiplex PCR, was used to amplify TCRbeta CDR3 regions from genomic DNA. The original methods were these. Nucleated cell counts per sample were estimated from amplification of reference gene primers within the assay. To quantify the absolute abundance of each unique TCRbeta CDR3 rearrangement, sequence reads were collapsed and filtered. For each sample, productive Simpson clonality was calculated as the square root of Simpson's diversity index across productive rearrangements. What TCRdb holds here is the immuneACCESS table cut down to in-frame rearrangements. Part of the clones is not present; checked against another copy, under half of the missing clones reflect an unresolved V gene, and the others are unexplained. Clone size and V and J calls were adopted from that table, with D and trimming inferred from the DNA. In all, the sample holds fewer than 250,000 clones, and 80% to 90% of those were seen once. Around 4.5% of the sample is held by the ten biggest clonotypes.

The data were obtained in a study of blood T cell repertoires in COVID-19 (dated by TCRdb to about 2020). Background for the entire study: The collaborator samples originated in the United States, Italy and Spain and spanned the acute and convalescent phases of COVID-19. The prospective study material was composed of cDNA or gDNA derived from T cells, B-cell-depleted T cells, or PBMCs. Subjects who had been exposed to COVID-19, were actively infected with it, or had recovered from it provided the deeply sampled blood TCRbeta repertoires that made up the dataset. The samples were drawn from the first 160 participants of the ongoing ImmuneRACE study and from 950 to 1,500 subjects provided by 6 global collaborators. Sample metadata almost always included a de-identified subject ID, COVID-19 status, age in years and sex. Where available, HLA class I and class II types were taken from metadata supplied by the sample provider and were not determined by assay-based typing. The repertoires were made available in a free public database intended to serve as a resource for research on the immune response to SARS-CoV-2. The paper as a whole reports these results and caveats: Clinical and demographic metadata were provided uncurated, with the amount varying by source and participant.

Whole blood was collected in K2EDTA tubes by collaborating institutions according to the institutions' own protocols. For TCRbeta analysis, collaborator samples were shipped as frozen whole blood, as isolated PBMCs, or as DNA extracted from either sample type. Germline trimming: 3 bases from V, 7 bases from J; junction bases outside gene matches: 15. The germline V gene (reference sequence) provides CDR1 DFQATT and CDR2 SNEGSKA. Inclusive of the bounding cysteine and phenylalanine, the CDR3 is 16 residues long. The CDR3 DNA has 48 bases and is translated from base 1. The sequence is built from TRBV20-1 and TRBJ2-7, with 10 junctional bases fitting TRBD1. Sequencing was done on a sample of peripheral blood. The sequence was obtained from a man aged 50 to 60 with acute or convalescent COVID-19. The CDR3 has the sequence CSASGMGQGRRGEQYF. The DNA is as follows: TGCAGTGCTAGTGGTATGGGACAGGGGAGGAGGGGAGAGCAGTACTTC.